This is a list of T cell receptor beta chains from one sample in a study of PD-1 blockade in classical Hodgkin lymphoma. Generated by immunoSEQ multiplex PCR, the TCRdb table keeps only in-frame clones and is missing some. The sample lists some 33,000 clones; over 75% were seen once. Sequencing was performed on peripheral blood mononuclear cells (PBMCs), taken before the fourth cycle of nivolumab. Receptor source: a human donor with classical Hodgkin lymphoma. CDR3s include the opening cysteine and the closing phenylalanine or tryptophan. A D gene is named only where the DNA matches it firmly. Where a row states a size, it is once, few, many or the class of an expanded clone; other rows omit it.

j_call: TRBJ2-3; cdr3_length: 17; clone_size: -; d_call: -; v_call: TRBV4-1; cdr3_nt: TGCGCCAGCAGCCAGCCCCCTCCCCGGCAGGTGTGGGATACGCAGTATTTT; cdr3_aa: CASSQPPPRQVWDTQYF
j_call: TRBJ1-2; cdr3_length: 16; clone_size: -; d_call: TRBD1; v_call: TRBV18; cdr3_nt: TGTGCCAGCTCCCAGACAGGGCGGCAATCTAACTATGGCTACACCTTC; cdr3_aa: CASSQTGRQSNYGYTF
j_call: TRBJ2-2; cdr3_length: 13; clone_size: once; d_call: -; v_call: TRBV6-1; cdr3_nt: TGTGCCAGCAGTGAATCGTTCACCGGGGAGCTGTTTTTT; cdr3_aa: CASSESFTGELFF
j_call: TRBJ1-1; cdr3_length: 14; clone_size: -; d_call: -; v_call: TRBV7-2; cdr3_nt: TGTGCCAGCAGCCCACTGCCAGGGGCCACTGAAGCTTTCTTT; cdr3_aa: CASSPLPGATEAFF
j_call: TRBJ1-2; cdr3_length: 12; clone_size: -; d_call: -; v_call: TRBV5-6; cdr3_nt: TGTGCCAGCAGCTTGGGGAGGCATGGCTACACCTTC; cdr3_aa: CASSLGRHGYTF
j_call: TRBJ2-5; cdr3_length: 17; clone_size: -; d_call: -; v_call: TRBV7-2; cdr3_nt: TGTGCCAGCAGCTTAGGGGTCCTAGGGGGGGCAAGAGAGACCCAGTACTTC; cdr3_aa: CASSLGVLGGARETQYF
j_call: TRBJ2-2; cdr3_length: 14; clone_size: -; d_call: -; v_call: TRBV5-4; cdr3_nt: TGTGCCAGCAGCAAGAATAGCGACCCCGGGGAGCTGTTTTTT; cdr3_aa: CASSKNSDPGELFF
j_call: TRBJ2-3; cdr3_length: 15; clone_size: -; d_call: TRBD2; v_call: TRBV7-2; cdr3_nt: TGTGCCAGCAGCTTACAGCGGGGGGGGGCAGATACGCAGTATTTT; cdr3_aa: CASSLQRGGADTQYF
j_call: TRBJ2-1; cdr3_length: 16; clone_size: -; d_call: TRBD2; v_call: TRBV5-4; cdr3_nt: TGTGCCAGCAGCTCCGGACTAGCGGGAGATAGCAATGAGCAGTTCTTC; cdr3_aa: CASSSGLAGDSNEQFF
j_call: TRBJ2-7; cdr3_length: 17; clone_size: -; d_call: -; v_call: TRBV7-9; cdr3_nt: TGTGCCAGCAGCCCCCGGGTCGGCAAGGTGGGCTCCTACGAGCAGTACTTC; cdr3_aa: CASSPRVGKVGSYEQYF
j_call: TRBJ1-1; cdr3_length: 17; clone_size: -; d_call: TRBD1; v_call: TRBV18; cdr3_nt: TGTGCCAGCTCACCTACCGGACAGGGGGTGGGGAACACTGAAGCTTTCTTT; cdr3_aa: CASSPTGQGVGNTEAFF
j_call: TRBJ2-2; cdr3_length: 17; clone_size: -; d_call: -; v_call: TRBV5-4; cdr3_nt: TGTGCCAGCAGCTTGGATCTGCGGCGAACGAACACCGGGGAGCTGTTTTTT; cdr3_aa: CASSLDLRRTNTGELFF
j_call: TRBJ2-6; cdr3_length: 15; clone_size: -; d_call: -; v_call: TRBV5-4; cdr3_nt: TGTGCCAGCAGCTGGGGCTACTCTGGGGCCAACGTCCTGACTTTC; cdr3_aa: CASSWGYSGANVLTF
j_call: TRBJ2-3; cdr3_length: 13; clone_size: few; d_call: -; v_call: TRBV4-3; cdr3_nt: TGCGCCAGCAGCCAAGATCACTCTGGTACGCAGTATTTT; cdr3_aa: CASSQDHSGTQYF
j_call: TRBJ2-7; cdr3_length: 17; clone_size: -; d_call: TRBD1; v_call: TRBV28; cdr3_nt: TGTGCCAGCAGTCCTATGCGAAGACAGGGGAAATCCTACGAGCAGTACTTC; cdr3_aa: CASSPMRRQGKSYEQYF
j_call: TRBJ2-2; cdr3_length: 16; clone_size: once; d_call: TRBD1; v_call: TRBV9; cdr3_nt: TGTGCCAGCAGCGCCTGGGACAGGGGGCGTACCGGGGAGCTGTTTTTT; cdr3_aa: CASSAWDRGRTGELFF
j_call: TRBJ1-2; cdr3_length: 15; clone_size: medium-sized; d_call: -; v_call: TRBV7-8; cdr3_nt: TGTGCCAGCAGCTTCTTAGGGGGGGCACCCTATGGCTACACCTTC; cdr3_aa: CASSFLGGAPYGYTF
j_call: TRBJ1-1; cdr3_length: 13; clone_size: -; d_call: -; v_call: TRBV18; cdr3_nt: TGTGCCAGCTCTGGCTCCGGGGGAGCAGAAGCTTTCTTT; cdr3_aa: CASSGSGGAEAFF
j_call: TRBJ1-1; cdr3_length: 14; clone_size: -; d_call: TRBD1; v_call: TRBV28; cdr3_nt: TGTGCCAGCACCTCAGGGACAGGGAACACTGAAGCTTTCTTT; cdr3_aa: CASTSGTGNTEAFF
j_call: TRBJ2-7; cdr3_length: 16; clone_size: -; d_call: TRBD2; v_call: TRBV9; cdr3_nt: TGTGCCAGCAGCCCCCAGGGTAGCGGGGCTTTCTACGAGCAGTACTTC; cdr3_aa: CASSPQGSGAFYEQYF
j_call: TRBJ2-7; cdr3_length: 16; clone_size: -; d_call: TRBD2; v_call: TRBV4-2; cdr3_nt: TGTGCCAGCAGCCAAGACTCCCTAGCGGGAGCCTACGAGCAGTACTTC; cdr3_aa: CASSQDSLAGAYEQYF
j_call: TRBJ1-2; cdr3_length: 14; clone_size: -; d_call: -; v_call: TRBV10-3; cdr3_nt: TGTGCCATCAGTGAGTCCAGGGCCTACTATGGCTACACCTTC; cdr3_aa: CAISESRAYYGYTF
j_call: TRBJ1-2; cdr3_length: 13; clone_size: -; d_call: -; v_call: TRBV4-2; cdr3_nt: TGTGCCAGCAGCCACGACCGCTCCTATGGCTACACCTTC; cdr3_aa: CASSHDRSYGYTF
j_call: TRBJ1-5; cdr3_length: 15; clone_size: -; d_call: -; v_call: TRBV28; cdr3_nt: TGTGCCAGCACCTCGGTCGGGAGGGGAAATCAGCCCCAGCATTTT; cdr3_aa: CASTSVGRGNQPQHF
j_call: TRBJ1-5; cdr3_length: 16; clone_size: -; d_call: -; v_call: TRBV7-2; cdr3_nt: TGTGCCAGCAGCTTAGTATCGGGAGGAAACAATCAGCCCCAGCATTTT; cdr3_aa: CASSLVSGGNNQPQHF
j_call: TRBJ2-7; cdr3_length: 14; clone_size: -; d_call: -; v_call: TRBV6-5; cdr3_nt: TGTGCCAGCACGACCCAGGGGAATGCTTACGAGCAGTACTTC; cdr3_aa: CASTTQGNAYEQYF
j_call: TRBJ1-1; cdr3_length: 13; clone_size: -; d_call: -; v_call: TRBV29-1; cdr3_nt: TGCAGCGACCGGGGCCGCATGAACACTGAAGCTTTCTTT; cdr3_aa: CSDRGRMNTEAFF
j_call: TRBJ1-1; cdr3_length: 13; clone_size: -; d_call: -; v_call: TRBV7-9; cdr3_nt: TGTGCCAGCAGCTTAGGCAGGGAAACTGAAGCTTTCTTT; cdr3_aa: CASSLGRETEAFF
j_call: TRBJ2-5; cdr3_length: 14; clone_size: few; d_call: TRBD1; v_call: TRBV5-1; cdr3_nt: TGCGCCAGCAGCTCAACGACAGGGGTAGAGACCCAGTACTTC; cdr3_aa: CASSSTTGVETQYF
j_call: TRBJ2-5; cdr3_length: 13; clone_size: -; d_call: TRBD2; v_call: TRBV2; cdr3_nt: TGTGCCACCGTGGGGGGGGACGTAGAGACCCAGTACTTC; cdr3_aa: CATVGGDVETQYF
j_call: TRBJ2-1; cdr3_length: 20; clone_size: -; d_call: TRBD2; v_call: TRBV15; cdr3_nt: TGTGCCACCAGCAGAGATGCCGGGACTAGCGGGAGCTTTCTAGTTAATGAGCAGTTCTTC; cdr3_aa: CATSRDAGTSGSFLVNEQFF
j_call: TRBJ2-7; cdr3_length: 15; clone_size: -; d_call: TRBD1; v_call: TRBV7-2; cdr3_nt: TGTGCCAGCAGCTTAGCGACAGGGGCGACCTACGAGCAGTACTTC; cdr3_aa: CASSLATGATYEQYF
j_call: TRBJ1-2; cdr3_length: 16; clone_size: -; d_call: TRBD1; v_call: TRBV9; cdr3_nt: TGTGCCAGCAGCCCGGGACAGGGGGCCCACGGATATGGCTACACCTTC; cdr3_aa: CASSPGQGAHGYGYTF
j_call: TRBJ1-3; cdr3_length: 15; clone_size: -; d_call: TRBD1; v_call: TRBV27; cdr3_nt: TGTGCCAGCAGTTCGCGGACAGGGGGCGCAAACACCATATATTTT; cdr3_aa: CASSSRTGGANTIYF
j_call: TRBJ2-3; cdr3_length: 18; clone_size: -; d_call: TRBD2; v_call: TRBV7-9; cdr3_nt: TGTGCCAGCAGCGGACCTGGAGGGACTAGCGGTAGCACAGATACGCAGTATTTT; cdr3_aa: CASSGPGGTSGSTDTQYF
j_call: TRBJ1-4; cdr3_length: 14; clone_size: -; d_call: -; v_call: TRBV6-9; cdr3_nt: TGTGCCAGCAGCCGACAAGGGACGGGTGAAAAACTGTTTTTT; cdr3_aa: CASSRQGTGEKLFF
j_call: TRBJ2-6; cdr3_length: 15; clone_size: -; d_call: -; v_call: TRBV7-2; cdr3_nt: TGTGCCAGCAGCTTAGGCGGAGCGGAGGATCGCGTCCTGACTTTC; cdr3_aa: CASSLGGAEDRVLTF
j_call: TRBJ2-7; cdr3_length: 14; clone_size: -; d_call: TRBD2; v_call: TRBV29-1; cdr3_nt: TGCAGCGTTGAATTTGGTAGCGGGACCTACGAGCAGTACTTC; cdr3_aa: CSVEFGSGTYEQYF
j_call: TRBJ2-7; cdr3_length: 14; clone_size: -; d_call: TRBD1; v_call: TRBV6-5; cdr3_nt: TGTGCCAGCAGAAAGCCGGGACAGCCCTACGAGCAGTACTTC; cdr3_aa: CASRKPGQPYEQYF
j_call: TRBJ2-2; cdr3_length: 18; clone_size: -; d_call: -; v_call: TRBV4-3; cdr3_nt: TGCGCCAGCAGCCAACGGGGTTTTTGGCGACGGAACACCGGGGAGCTGTTTTTT; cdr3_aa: CASSQRGFWRRNTGELFF
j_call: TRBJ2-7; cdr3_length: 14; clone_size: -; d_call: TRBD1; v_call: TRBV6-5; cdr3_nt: TGTGCCAGCAGCCGACAGGGGCAATTTTCCGAGCAGTACTTC; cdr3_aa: CASSRQGQFSEQYF
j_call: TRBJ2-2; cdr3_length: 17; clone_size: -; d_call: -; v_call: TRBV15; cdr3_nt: TGTGCCACCAGCAGAGATCCGGCCGCTAGCCCAGCCGGGGAGCTGTTTTTT; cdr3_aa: CATSRDPAASPAGELFF
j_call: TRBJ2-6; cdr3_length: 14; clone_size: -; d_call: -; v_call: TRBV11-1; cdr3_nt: TGTGCCAGCAGCAACGCTCGTGGGGCCAACGTCCTGACTTTC; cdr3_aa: CASSNARGANVLTF
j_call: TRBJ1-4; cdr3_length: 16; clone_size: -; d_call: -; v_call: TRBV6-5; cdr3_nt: TGTGCCAGCAGTTACTCATTTTACGGGGCTAATGAAAAACTGTTTTTT; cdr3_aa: CASSYSFYGANEKLFF
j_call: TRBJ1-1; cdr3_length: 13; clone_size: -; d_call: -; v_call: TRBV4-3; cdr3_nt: TGCGCCAGCAGCCAAGAGGCGGGGAAACAAGCTTTCTTT; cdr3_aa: CASSQEAGKQAFF